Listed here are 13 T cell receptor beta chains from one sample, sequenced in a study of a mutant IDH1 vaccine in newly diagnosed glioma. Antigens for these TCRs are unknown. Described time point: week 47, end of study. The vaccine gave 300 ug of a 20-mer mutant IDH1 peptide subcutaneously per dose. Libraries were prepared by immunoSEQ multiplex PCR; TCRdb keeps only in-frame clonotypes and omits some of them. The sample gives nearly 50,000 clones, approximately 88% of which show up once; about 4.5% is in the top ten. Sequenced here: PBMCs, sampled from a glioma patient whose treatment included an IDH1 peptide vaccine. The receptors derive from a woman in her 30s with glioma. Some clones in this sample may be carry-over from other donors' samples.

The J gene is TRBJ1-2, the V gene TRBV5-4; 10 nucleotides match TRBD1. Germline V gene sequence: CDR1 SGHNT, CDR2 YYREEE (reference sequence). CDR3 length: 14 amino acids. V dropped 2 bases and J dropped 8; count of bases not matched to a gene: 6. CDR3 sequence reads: CASSFGGQGYGYTF. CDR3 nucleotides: TGTGCCAGCAGCTTTGGGGGACAGGGGTACGGCTACACCTTC.

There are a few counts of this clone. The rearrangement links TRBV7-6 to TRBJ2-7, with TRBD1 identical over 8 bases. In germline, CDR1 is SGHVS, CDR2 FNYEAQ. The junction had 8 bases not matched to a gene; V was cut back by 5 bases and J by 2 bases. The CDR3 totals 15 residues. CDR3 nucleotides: TGTGCCAGCAGCGCACGGACAGGGAGGACCTACGAGCAGTACTTC. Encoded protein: CASSARTGRTYEQYF.

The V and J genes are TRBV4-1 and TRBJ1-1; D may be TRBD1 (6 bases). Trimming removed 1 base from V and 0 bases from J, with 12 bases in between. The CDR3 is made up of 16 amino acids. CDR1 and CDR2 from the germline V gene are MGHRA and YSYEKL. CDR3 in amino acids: CASSQGVGQMNTEAFF. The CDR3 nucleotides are TGCGCCAGCAGCCAAGGGGTTGGACAGATGAACACTGAAGCTTTCTTT.

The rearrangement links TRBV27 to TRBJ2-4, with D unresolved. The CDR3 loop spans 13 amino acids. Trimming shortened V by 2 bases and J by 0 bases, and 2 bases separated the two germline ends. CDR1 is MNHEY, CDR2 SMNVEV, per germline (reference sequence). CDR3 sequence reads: CASSLIAKNIQYF. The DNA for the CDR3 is TGTGCCAGCAGTTTAATAGCCAAAAACATTCAGTACTTC.

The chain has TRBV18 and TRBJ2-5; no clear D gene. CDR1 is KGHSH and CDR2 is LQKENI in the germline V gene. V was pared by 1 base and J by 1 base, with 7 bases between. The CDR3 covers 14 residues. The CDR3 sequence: CASSPRQTQETQYF. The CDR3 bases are TGTGCCAGCTCACCACGGCAGACCCAAGAGACCCAGTACTTC.

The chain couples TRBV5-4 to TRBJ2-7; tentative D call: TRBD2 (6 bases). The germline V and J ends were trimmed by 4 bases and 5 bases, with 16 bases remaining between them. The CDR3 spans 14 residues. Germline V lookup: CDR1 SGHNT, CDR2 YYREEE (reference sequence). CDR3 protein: CASSPRLADHEQYF. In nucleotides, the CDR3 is TGTGCCAGCAGCCCCCGATTAGCGGACCACGAGCAGTACTTC.

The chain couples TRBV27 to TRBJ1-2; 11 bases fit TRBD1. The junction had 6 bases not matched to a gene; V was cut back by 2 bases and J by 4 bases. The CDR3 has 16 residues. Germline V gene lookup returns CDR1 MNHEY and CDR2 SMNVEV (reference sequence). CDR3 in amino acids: CASSLRGQGAAYGYTF. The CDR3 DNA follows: TGTGCCAGCAGTTTAAGAGGACAGGGGGCGGCCTATGGCTACACCTTC.

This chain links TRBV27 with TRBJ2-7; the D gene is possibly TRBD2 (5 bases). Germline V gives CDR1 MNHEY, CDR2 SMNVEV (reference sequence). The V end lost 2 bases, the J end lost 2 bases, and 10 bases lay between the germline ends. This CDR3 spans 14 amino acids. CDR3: CASSLAGGPYEQYF. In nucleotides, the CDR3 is TGTGCCAGCAGTTTAGCGGGCGGCCCCTACGAGCAGTACTTC.

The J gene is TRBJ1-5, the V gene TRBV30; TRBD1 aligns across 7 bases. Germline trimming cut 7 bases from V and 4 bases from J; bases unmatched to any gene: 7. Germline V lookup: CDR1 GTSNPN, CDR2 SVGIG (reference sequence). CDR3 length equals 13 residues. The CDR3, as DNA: TGTGCCTTTGTGGCAGGGGGGAATCAGCCCCAGCATTTT. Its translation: CAFVAGGNQPQHF.

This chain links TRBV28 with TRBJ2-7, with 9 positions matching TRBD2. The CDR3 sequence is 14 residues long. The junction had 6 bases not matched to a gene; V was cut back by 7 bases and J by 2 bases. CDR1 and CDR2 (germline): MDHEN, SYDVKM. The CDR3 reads CASTNSGSPYEQYF. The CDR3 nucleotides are TGTGCCAGCACTAATAGCGGGAGTCCCTACGAGCAGTACTTC.

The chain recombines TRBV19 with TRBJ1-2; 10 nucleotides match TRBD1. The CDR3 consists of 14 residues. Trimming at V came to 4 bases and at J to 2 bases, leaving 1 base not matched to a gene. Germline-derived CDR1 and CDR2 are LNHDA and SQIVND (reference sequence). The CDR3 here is CASSTDRGNYGYTF. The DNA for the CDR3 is TGTGCCAGTAGTACGGACAGGGGGAACTATGGCTACACCTTC.

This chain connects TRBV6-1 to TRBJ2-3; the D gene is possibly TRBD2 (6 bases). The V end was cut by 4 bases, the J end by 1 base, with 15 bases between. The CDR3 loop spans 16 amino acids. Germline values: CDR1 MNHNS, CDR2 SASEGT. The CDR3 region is CASSVRLDLGTDTQYF. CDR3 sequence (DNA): TGTGCCAGCAGTGTTAGACTAGATTTGGGCACAGATACGCAGTATTTT.

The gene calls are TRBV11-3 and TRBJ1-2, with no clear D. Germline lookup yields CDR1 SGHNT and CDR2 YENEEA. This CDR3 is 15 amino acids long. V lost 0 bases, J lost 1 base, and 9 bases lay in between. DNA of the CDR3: TGTGCCAGCAGCTTAGAGGAAAGGATTAACTATGGCTACACCTTC. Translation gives CASSLEERINYGYTF. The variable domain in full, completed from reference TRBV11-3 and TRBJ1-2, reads EAGVVQSPRYKIIEKKQPVAFWCNPISGHNTLYWYLQNLGQGPELLIRYENEEAVDDSQLPKDRFSAERLKGVDSTLKIQPAELGDSAVYLCASSLEERINYGYTFGSGTRLTVV.